This T cell receptor (beta chain) is drawn from a study of blood T cells in healthy people across ages (dated by TCRdb to 2014 to 2015). Study-wide context: In model experiments, roughly one uniquely barcoded TCR beta cDNA molecule per two T cells was captured by template switching. For two donors (one aged 18 to 29 and one aged 80 or older), the study analyzed two additional independent replicas of 1 million unique cDNA reads from the same blood draw. The study measured age-related changes in TCR beta repertoire diversity using deep sequencing normalized with unique cDNA molecular identifiers. Four age groups were formed from the donors: young (average approximately 15 years), middle-aged (approximately 40), aged (more than 55) and long-lived (roughly 81). To avoid experimental bias, donors of different ages were spread randomly across the sequencing lanes.

What the work shows at the level of the full study, not this receptor alone: Total diversity estimates from one million sequenced T cells were considered lower bounds and underestimates. Because donor CMV infection status was unknown, age-related changes in expanded clonotypes were potentially confounded. The long-lived group showed more naive CD4+ T cells, fewer expanded clones and increased TCR diversity than the aged group, suggesting age selection. Conclusive comparison of naive and antigen-experienced compartments was prevented by the profiling of bulk unsorted PBMCs. As age increased, observed TCR beta diversity per million T cells dropped in a roughly linear way, and a significant reduction was already evident by age about 36. The percentage of naive T cells measured by flow cytometry correlated strongly with observed TCR beta diversity.

The germline V gene (reference sequence) provides CDR1 MNHEY and CDR2 SMNVEV. V is shortened by 2 bases, J by 11 bases, and the region joining them spans 15 bases. Reading from cysteine to phenylalanine, the CDR3 counts 13 amino acids. Here the CDR3 DNA is all that survives: 39 bases in frame from base 1. The table lists this clonotype with a few counts. This receptor's antigen is unknown. Base qualities are not at hand, and no much larger clone is one base apart. The library was produced with 5' RACE. TCRdb records Illumina HiSeq 2500 as the sequencer. A second PCR of about 7 to 12 cycles was run with a J-beta primer mix and a sample-barcoded 5' primer. Each TCR beta cDNA molecule received a unique molecular identifier from a template-switch 5' adaptor carrying 12 random nucleotides. Each sample yielded at least 2.5 million CDR3-containing paired-end reads. All of the RNA was converted into first-strand cDNA using the Mint cDNA synthesis kit, with a TRBC-specific oligonucleotide serving as the primer. Following uracil-DNA glycosylase treatment, all cDNA underwent a first 18-cycle PCR with the universal primers M1SS and BC2_uni_R. For the original study's pipeline: For normalization, 1 million high-quality reads, each with a distinct molecular identifier, were randomly selected from each sample. Instead of being binned into consensus sequences, reads that shared molecular identifiers were thrown out. MiTCR, set to a Q25 quality threshold and the strictest error-elimination algorithm, was used for CDR3 identification, clonotype clustering and error correction. Lower-bound total TCR beta diversity was estimated with a nonparametric unseen species model using Euler transformation. TCRdb trimmed public reads at Q25 via fastp, called clones via MiXCR and kept in-frame beta chains. Identical CDR3 proteins give one entry, which carries the most common genes and DNA. V and J calls and clone size were set by TCRdb, not the authors. The sample includes 700,000 to 950,000 distinct CDR3 sequences, with approximately 43% observed a single time. The leading ten clones occupy less than 25% of the sample.

The approximately 39 donors, aged 6 to 90 years, were systemically healthy Caucasian individuals from Russia. Each donor gave 8 to 10 milliliters of peripheral blood, collected into EDTA-treated Vacutainer tubes. Ficoll-Paque density-gradient centrifugation was used to isolate PBMCs, with at least 6 million obtained per sample. Total RNA was extracted from PBMCs with Trizol reagent, with at least 5.5 micrograms obtained per sample. Naive CD45RAhigh/CD27high T cell percentages were measured by flow cytometry on a PBMC aliquot from every donor. The V and J segments used are TRBV27 and TRBJ2-5; the D segment could be TRBD1, given 6 matching bases. Input material: blood. The TCR comes from an older woman in good health. The DNA reads as follows: TGTGCCAGCAGTTTAGAGCAGGGGATCGGGCAGTACTTC. It translates to CASSLEQGIGQYF.